This TCR beta chain was captured by sequencing in a study of T-cell memory formation after mild COVID-19. Study results and caveats: SARS-CoV-2 specificity of second-wave clones peaking day 37 was unconfirmed. CD4+ clones that contracted lay mainly in CM and EM; CD8+ ones lay in EMRA.

This clonotype was picked up a small number of times. Its antigen is still unknown. MiXCR was run by TCRdb on the 5' RACE reads, yielding one entry per CDR3 protein. The sample consists of 150,000 to 200,000 distinct CDR3 sequences, 16% of them appearing once. In germline, CDR1 is SGHRS, CDR2 YFSETQ. This CDR3 contains 15 residues. Trimming stripped 4 bases from V and 2 bases from J, with 14 bases between. Sequencing was carried out using PBMCs or a T cell subset sorted from them (not recorded which). V gene TRBV5-1 combines with J gene TRBJ2-3, with a weak D call TRBD2 (6 bases). The sequence came from an adult woman who had mild COVID-19 (a few samples of this study predate the infection). Cell type and time point are not known. The CDR3 sequence is CASSRSGDHTDTQYF. As DNA, the CDR3 is TGCGCCAGCAGCAGGTCGGGGGACCACACAGATACGCAGTATTTT.